This T cell receptor (beta chain) was observed in a study of beta chain features in type 1 diabetes. Study outcomes and limitations: TCRB CDR3s from Type 1 diabetes patients were moderately but significantly shorter in all four CD4+ subsets.

As regards this clone: Its antigen is not identified.

Germline V gene lookup returns CDR1 SQVTM and CDR2 ANQGSEA. V was clipped by 7 bases and J by 4 bases; unmatched bases: 14. This CDR3 region has 15 residues. As every portion of the isolated RNA was reverse transcribed, the sequencing read expressed TCRB transcripts. The table came from immunoSEQ multiplex PCR; TCRdb's copy has only in-frame clones and leaves some out. The table records some 350,000 clones, 13% of them present only once. This sequence was found in a young woman with type 1 diabetes. The chain carries TRBV29-1 and TRBJ2-3, with 7 bases identical to TRBD2. The sample taken for sequencing was naive CD4+ T cells from blood. The DNA for the CDR3 is TGCAGCGGAGACGGACTAGGGATTAATTCAGATACGCAGTATTTT. Protein sequence: CSGDGLGINSDTQYF.